One sample yielded the 12 T cell receptor beta chains listed below, sequenced in a study of blood T cell repertoires in COVID-19. Some clones are missing from TCRdb's copy, which holds only in-frame ones; the method was immunoSEQ multiplex PCR. The sample consists of 69,000 or so clones, roughly 80% of them appearing once. Sequences were obtained from peripheral blood. The source is a man aged 50-60 years with COVID-19, enrolled during active disease.

This clone was observed a few times. The chain carries TRBV7-3 and TRBJ2-3, with a weak D call TRBD1 (5 bases). This CDR3 is built from 14 residues. V was trimmed by 5 bases and J by 2 bases, leaving 11 bases between them. Germline V lookup: CDR1 SGHTA, CDR2 FQGTGA. CDR3 in DNA: TGTGCCAGCAGCGTCTCGACAGTCACAGATACGCAGTATTTT. Translating gives CASSVSTVTDTQYF.

The V call is TRBV10-3, the J call TRBJ2-7; tentatively, D is TRBD2 (6 bases). The CDR3 has 13 residues. The germline V and J ends were trimmed by 6 bases and 1 base, with 10 bases remaining between them. Looked up from germline, CDR1 is ENHRY and CDR2 is SYGVKD. The CDR3 nucleotides are TGTGCCATCAGGGGCGGGGTATCCTACGAGCAGTACTTC. This sequence encodes CAIRGGVSYEQYF.

The chain carries TRBV9 and TRBJ2-1, with TRBD2 matching over 15 bases. Germline CDR1 SGDLS, CDR2 YYNGEE. V lost 2 bases to trimming and J lost 3 bases; unmatched junction nucleotides: 6. CDR3 length: 18 amino acids. Here the CDR3 reads CASSVGLAGGELYNEQFF. For the CDR3, the DNA is TGTGCCAGCAGCGTGGGACTAGCGGGGGGCGAACTCTACAATGAGCAGTTCTTC.

V gene TRBV15 combines with J gene TRBJ1-5, with D hard to call. CDR1 is LNHNV and CDR2 is YYDKDF in the germline V gene (reference sequence). The V end was cut by 0 bases, the J end by 9 bases, with 12 bases between. CDR3 length: 14 amino acids. CDR3 sequence reads: CATSREGAGRPQHF. As DNA, the CDR3 is TGTGCCACCAGCAGAGAGGGTGCGGGTCGGCCCCAGCATTTT.

J is TRBJ2-5 and V is TRBV7-2; a weak D match, TRBD2 (6 bases). CDR1 is SGHTA, CDR2 FQGNSA, per germline. V was cut by 4 bases and J by 5 bases, with 17 bases left in between. The CDR3 extends over 15 amino acids. The CDR3 DNA follows: TGTGCCAGCAGCTCGGCTAGCTGGGCGGGGGAGACCCAGTACTTC. It codes for CASSSASWAGETQYF.

This rearrangement joins TRBV5-6 to TRBJ1-2, with a weak D call TRBD1 (6 bases). V lost 0 bases to trimming and J lost 4 bases, with 10 bases between them. Per the germline V gene, CDR1 is SGHDT and CDR2 is YYEEEE. This CDR3 spans 14 amino acids. CDR3 sequence (DNA): TGTGCCAGCAGCTTGGGGGGGCGCGCCTATGGCTACACCTTC. Encoded protein: CASSLGGRAYGYTF.

The rearrangement joins TRBV28 to TRBJ2-3; TRBD1 aligns across 9 bases. The germline V gene has CDR1 MDHEN and CDR2 SYDVKM. This CDR3 is built from 18 residues. V was clipped by 3 bases and J by 1 base; unmatched bases: 11. The CDR3: CASSFYPQTGGGTDTQYF. CDR3 coding DNA: TGTGCCAGCAGTTTTTACCCACAGACAGGGGGAGGCACAGATACGCAGTATTTT. The full variable domain, its missing parts supplied by reference TRBV28 and TRBJ2-3, is DVKVTQSSRYLVKRTGEKVFLECVQDMDHENMFWYRQDPGLGLRLIYFSYDVKMKEKGDIPEGYSVSREKKERFSLILESASTNQTSMYLCASSFYPQTGGGTDTQYFGPGTRLTVL.

The chain couples TRBV6-5 to TRBJ2-5; 7 bases are shared with TRBD1. V dropped 9 bases and J dropped 5; count of bases not matched to a gene: 9. CDR3 length equals 13 residues. Germline V lookup: CDR1 MNHEY, CDR2 SVGAGI. DNA for the CDR3: TGTGCCAGTCACAGGGGCCCCAGGGAGACCCAGTACTTC. Encoded protein: CASHRGPRETQYF.

The chain links TRBV10-3 to TRBJ1-6; 7 bases line up with TRBD1. Looked up from germline, CDR1 is ENHRY and CDR2 is SYGVKD. The CDR3 covers 14 residues. The ends lost 6 bases at V and 8 bases at J; junction bases unmatched: 7. This chain's CDR3 is CAISQTGMDSPLHF. The CDR3 bases are TGTGCCATCAGCCAGACAGGGATGGATTCACCCCTCCACTTT.

The rearrangement links TRBV4-1 to TRBJ2-3, with 7 bases aligning to TRBD1. The CDR3 sequence is 15 residues long. Losses at the gene ends were 0 bases for V and 4 bases for J; bases not matched to a gene: 4. Per germline, CDR1 MGHRA and CDR2 YSYEKL. This CDR3 is CASSQEQGTADTQYF. CDR3 nucleotide sequence: TGCGCCAGCAGCCAAGAACAGGGGACAGCAGATACGCAGTATTTT.

V is TRBV7-9 and J is TRBJ2-7; 9 bases agree with TRBD1. CDR3 size: 13 residues. Germline V gene data show CDR1 as SEHNR and CDR2 as FQNEAQ (reference sequence). The ends lost 5 bases at V and 7 bases at J; junction bases unmatched: 6. In nucleotides, the CDR3 is TGTGCCAGCAGCACAGGGACAGGGCTGGAGCAGTACTTC. Amino acid sequence: CASSTGTGLEQYF. Looking up the rest from reference TRBV7-9 and TRBJ2-7 gives the full variable domain: DTGVSQNPRHKITKRGQNVTFRCDPISEHNRLYWYRQTLGQGPEFLTYFQNEAQLEKSRLLSDRFSAERPKGSFSTLEIQRTEQGDSAMYLCASSTGTGLEQYFGPGTRLTVT.

V and J are TRBV7-2 and TRBJ2-1, with 8 positions matching TRBD2. This CDR3 has 15 amino acids. Per the germline V gene, CDR1 is SGHTA and CDR2 is FQGNSA. Unmatched junction bases numbered 8, after V lost 1 base and J lost 9 bases. The CDR3 region is CASSLDPGGQSEQFF. For the CDR3, the DNA is TGTGCCAGCAGCTTAGATCCGGGGGGGCAGAGTGAGCAGTTCTTC.